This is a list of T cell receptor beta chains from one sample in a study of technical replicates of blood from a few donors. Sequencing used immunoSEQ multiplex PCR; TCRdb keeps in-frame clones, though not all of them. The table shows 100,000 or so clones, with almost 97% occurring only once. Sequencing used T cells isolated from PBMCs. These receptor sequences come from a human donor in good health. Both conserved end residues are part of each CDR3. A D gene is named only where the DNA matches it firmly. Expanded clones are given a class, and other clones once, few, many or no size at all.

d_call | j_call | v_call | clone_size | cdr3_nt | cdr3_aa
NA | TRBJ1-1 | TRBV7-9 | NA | TGTGCCAGCAACTCCGGCGACATGAACACTGAAGCTTTCTTT | CASNSGDMNTEAFF
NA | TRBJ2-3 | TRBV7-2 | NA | TGTGCCAGCAGCTTAGTAGACGCTAGCGAAGATACGCAGTATTTT | CASSLVDASEDTQYF
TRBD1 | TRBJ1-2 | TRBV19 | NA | TGTGCCAGTACTACAGGGGGCGGTGGCTACACCTTC | CASTTGGGGYTF
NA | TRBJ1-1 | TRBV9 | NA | TGTGCCAGCAGCGACCTAACAGGGCGGTGGGGCACTGAAGCTTTCTTT | CASSDLTGRWGTEAFF
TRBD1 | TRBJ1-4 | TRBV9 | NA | TGTGCCAGCAGCGTAGGAGGGACAGGGGTGGAAAAACTGTTTTTT | CASSVGGTGVEKLFF
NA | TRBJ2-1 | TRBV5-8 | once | TGTGCCAGCAGCACAACAGGGAGTCGGGAGCAGTTCTTC | CASSTTGSREQFF
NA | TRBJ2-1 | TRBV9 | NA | TGTGCCAGCAGCGTATATGGGGGAGGCGATGAGCAGTTCTTC | CASSVYGGGDEQFF
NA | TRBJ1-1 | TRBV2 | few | TGTGCCAGCAGTGGAGGAACTGAAGCTTTCTTT | CASSGGTEAFF
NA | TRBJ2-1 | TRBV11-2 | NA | TGTGCCAGCAGCTTAGTAGGGACTTACAATGAGCAGTTCTTC | CASSLVGTYNEQFF
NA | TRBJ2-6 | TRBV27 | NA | TGTGCCAGCAGTCTGGCCCCCTCTGGGGCCAACGTCCTGACTTTC | CASSLAPSGANVLTF